The 17 T cell receptor beta chains below were found in one sample sequenced in a study of blood T cell repertoires in COVID-19. Only in-frame clones appear in the TCRdb table, and some are missing; sequencing was by immunoSEQ multiplex PCR. Altogether about 76,000 clones are present, 75% to 85% being singletons, with the ten largest covering 9.6%. What was sequenced was peripheral blood. These receptors were collected from a man aged 50-60 years with COVID-19, enrolled during active disease.

The chain has TRBV7-9 and TRBJ1-2, with TRBD1 as a possible D gene (5 bases). CDR3 length: 18 residues. The V gene lost 1 base and the J gene lost 4 bases, with 22 bases spanning the gap. CDR1 and CDR2 from the germline V gene are SEHNR and FQNEAQ (reference sequence). In nucleotides, the CDR3 is TGTGCCAGCAGCTTAGGGGGCAGGGAGGGGAGAATATTCTATGGCTACACCTTC. Translation gives CASSLGGREGRIFYGYTF.

The chain couples TRBV19 to TRBJ2-1; TRBD2 matches 9 bases. Germline CDR1 is LNHDA and CDR2 is SQIVND (reference sequence). V shed 1 base and J 10 bases; nucleotides not matched to a gene: 8. This CDR3 spans 15 amino acids. CDR3 residues: CASSIGGTSSIEQFF. In nucleotides, the CDR3 is TGTGCCAGTAGTATAGGCGGGACTAGCTCCATCGAGCAGTTCTTC.

V and J are TRBV18 and TRBJ1-1; no reliable D call. Germline V gene lookup returns CDR1 KGHSH and CDR2 LQKENI. The CDR3 runs to 13 residues. V was trimmed by 4 bases and J by 1 base, leaving 7 bases between them. The CDR3 is CASSRSENTEAFF. The DNA of the CDR3 is TGTGCCAGCTCACGGAGCGAGAACACTGAAGCTTTCTTT.

The V call is TRBV6-1, the J call TRBJ2-2; 10 bases are shared with TRBD2. The CDR3 contains 18 residues. Losses at the gene ends were 6 bases for V and 5 bases for J; bases not matched to a gene: 15. From germline, CDR1 is MNHNS and CDR2 SASEGT. CDR3 residues: CASSETSGTLGGTGELFF. The CDR3 DNA reads TGTGCCAGCAGCGAAACTAGCGGGACCCTCGGAGGTACCGGGGAGCTGTTTTTT.

The rearrangement links TRBV5-4 to TRBJ2-7; D possibly corresponds to TRBD2 (6 bases). Germline-derived CDR1 and CDR2 are SGHNT and YYREEE (reference sequence). This CDR3 spans 14 amino acids. The V end was cut by 2 bases, the J end by 2 bases, with 11 bases between. DNA for the CDR3: TGTGCCAGCAGCTTCGGCGGGACCACCTACGAGCAGTACTTC. As protein: CASSFGGTTYEQYF.

This clone appeared a single time. The V call is TRBV19, the J call TRBJ2-3, with 10 bases matching TRBD2. Germline lookup yields CDR1 LNHDA and CDR2 SQIVND (reference sequence). The CDR3 loop spans 16 amino acids. V was pared by 1 base and J by 0 bases, with 1 base of the junction left unmatched. The CDR3 sequence: CASSIGTSGSTDTQYF. CDR3 DNA sequence: TGTGCCAGTAGTATAGGGACTAGCGGTAGCACAGATACGCAGTATTTT.

This chain joins TRBV30 and TRBJ1-1; D perhaps matches TRBD1 (5 bases). This CDR3 contains 11 residues. V gave up 4 bases and J gave up 5 bases, with 8 bases separating them. Germline values: CDR1 GTSNPN, CDR2 SVGIG (reference sequence). The CDR3 DNA reads as TGTGCCTGGAAGGGGATTACTGAAGCTTTCTTT. It yields the protein CAWKGITEAFF.

V is TRBV9 and J is TRBJ1-2; 7 bases line up with TRBD1. Germline V gives CDR1 SGDLS, CDR2 YYNGEE. The junction had 5 bases not matched to a gene; V was cut back by 3 bases and J by 3 bases. The CDR3 loop spans 14 amino acids. The CDR3 DNA is TGTGCCAGCAGCGAAGGACAGGCCTACTATGGCTACACCTTC. This translates into CASSEGQAYYGYTF.

The V call is TRBV4-1, the J call TRBJ1-1; 8 bases line up with TRBD1. This CDR3 region has 17 residues. CDR1 and CDR2 from the germline V gene are MGHRA and YSYEKL. The J segment lost 9 bases and the V segment lost 5 bases, leaving 20 bases of the junction unmatched. CDR3 in amino acids: CASSAILSVRGRIQAFF. CDR3 sequence (DNA): TGCGCCAGCAGCGCGATACTTTCGGTCAGGGGGCGCATTCAAGCTTTCTTT.

The CDR3 spells CASSRPGKDTEAFF. CDR3 sequence (DNA): TGTGCCAGCAGCAGACCCGGGAAGGACACTGAAGCTTTCTTT. The chain joins TRBV11-2 to TRBJ1-1, with unresolved D. Germline V gives CDR1 SGHAT, CDR2 FQNNGV. The CDR3 sequence is 14 residues long. The V and J ends lost 5 bases and 3 bases respectively, with 13 bases between them. The complete variable domain, with remaining parts taken from reference TRBV11-2 and TRBJ1-1, reads EAGVAQSPRYKIIEKRQSVAFWCNPISGHATLYWYQQILGQGPKLLIQFQNNGVVDDSQLPKDRFSAERLKGVDSTLKIQPAKLEDSAVYLCASSRPGKDTEAFFGQGTRLTVV.

This chain joins TRBV6-4 and TRBJ2-1; D perhaps matches TRBD1 (7 bases). Germline V gives CDR1 MRHNA, CDR2 SNTAGT. This CDR3 region has 13 residues. V was cut by 2 bases and J by 10 bases, with 12 bases left in between. The CDR3 sequence: CASSDRRGREQFF. DNA for the CDR3: TGTGCCAGCAGTGACCGGAGGGGGCGGGAGCAGTTCTTC.

This clone was detected once. The chain links TRBV20-1 to TRBJ1-2, with D uncertain. V was shortened by 3 bases and J by 4 bases, with 6 bases between the two germline ends. The length of the CDR3 is 11 residues. Germline V gives CDR1 DFQATT, CDR2 SNEGSKA (reference sequence). As DNA, the CDR3 is TGCAGTGCTAGGCACAGCTATGGCTACACCTTC. Its protein product is CSARHSYGYTF.

This rearrangement joins TRBV25-1 to TRBJ2-2, with a tentative D call TRBD2 (5 bases). This CDR3 contains 15 residues. Germline loops: CDR1 MGHDK, CDR2 SYGVNS. V shed 4 bases and J shed 6 bases, with 15 bases lying between them. CDR3 in amino acids: CASSALRGSAGELFF. In DNA, the CDR3 is TGTGCCAGCAGTGCCTTACGGGGATCTGCCGGGGAGCTGTTTTTT.

The chain carries TRBV6-4 and TRBJ2-7; 9 bases fit TRBD2. The CDR3 is 15 amino acids. Per germline, CDR1 MRHNA and CDR2 SNTAGT. Trimming at V came to 4 bases and at J to 6 bases, leaving 10 bases not matched to a gene. As DNA, the CDR3 is TGTGCCAGCAGTGCGGACCTAGCGGGACCGTCCGAGCAGTACTTC. Residues: CASSADLAGPSEQYF.

The chain is built from TRBV5-1 and TRBJ2-5; 12 bases fit TRBD2. Germline assignment: CDR1 SGHRS and CDR2 YFSETQ. The CDR3 has 16 residues. J gave up 5 bases and V 4 bases, and 9 bases lay outside the gene matches. CDR3 DNA sequence: TGCGCCAGCAGCAAAGGACTAGCGGGACTCTTTGAGACCCAGTACTTC. Translated: CASSKGLAGLFETQYF.

The chain carries TRBV6-1 and TRBJ1-4, with 7 bases fitting TRBD1. Unmatched junction bases numbered 8, after V lost 3 bases and J lost 7 bases. CDR1 and CDR2 (germline): MNHNS, SASEGT. The CDR3 length is 15 residues. In nucleotides, the CDR3 is TGTGCCAGCAGTGAGAGGACAGGAACCGGTGAAAAACTGTTTTTT. Translation: CASSERTGTGEKLFF.

A single count supports this clone. V gene TRBV2 combines with J gene TRBJ2-7; 12 bases line up with TRBD2. V trimming: 9 bases; J trimming: 4 bases; junction bases outside the gene matches: 7. This CDR3 has 14 residues. CDR1 and CDR2 from the germline V gene are SNHLY and FYNNEI. The CDR3 sequence is CASGSGTSGYEQYF. The CDR3 DNA reads as TGTGCCAGTGGATCCGGGACTAGCGGGTACGAGCAGTACTTC. The full variable domain, rest sourced from reference TRBV2 and TRBJ2-7, is EPEVTQTPSHQVTQMGQEVILRCVPISNHLYFYWYRQILGQKVEFLVSFYNNEISEKSEIFDDQFSVERPDGSNFTLKIRSTKLEDSAMYFCASGSGTSGYEQYFGPGTRLTVT.